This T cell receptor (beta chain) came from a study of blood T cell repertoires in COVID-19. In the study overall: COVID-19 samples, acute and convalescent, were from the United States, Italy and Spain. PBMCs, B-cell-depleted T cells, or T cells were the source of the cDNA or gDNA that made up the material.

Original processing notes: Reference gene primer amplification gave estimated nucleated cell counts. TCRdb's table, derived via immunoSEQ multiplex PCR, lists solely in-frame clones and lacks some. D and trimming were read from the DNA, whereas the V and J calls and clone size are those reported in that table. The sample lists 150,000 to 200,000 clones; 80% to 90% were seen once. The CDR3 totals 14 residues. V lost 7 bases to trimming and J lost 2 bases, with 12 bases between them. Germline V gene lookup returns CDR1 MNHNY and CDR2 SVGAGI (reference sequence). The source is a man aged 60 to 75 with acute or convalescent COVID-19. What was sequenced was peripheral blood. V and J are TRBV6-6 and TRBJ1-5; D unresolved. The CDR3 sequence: CASTPQVGNQPQHF. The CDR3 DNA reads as TGTGCCAGCACCCCCCAGGTCGGCAATCAGCCCCAGCATTTT.